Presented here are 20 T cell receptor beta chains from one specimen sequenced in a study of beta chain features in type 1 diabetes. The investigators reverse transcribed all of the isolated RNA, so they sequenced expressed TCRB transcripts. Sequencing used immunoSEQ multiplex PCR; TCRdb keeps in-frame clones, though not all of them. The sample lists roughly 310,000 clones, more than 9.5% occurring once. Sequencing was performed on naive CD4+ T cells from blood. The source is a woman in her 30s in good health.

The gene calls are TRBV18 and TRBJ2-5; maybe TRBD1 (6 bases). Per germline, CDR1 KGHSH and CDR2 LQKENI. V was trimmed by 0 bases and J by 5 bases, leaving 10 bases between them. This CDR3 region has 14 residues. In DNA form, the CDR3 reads TGTGCCAGCTCACCACCGGGCCAGGGGGAGACCCAGTACTTC. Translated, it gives CASSPPGQGETQYF.

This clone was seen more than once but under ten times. CDR3 in DNA: TGTGCCAGCAGCCTGTTCGCGACTTCTGTCGGGCAGTACTTC. Translating it yields CASSLFATSVGQYF. This rearrangement joins TRBV7-8 to TRBJ2-7, with D unclear. The CDR3 consists of 14 residues. The germline V gene encodes CDR1 SGHVS and CDR2 FQNEAQ. The V gene lost 5 bases and the J gene lost 9 bases, with 20 bases spanning the gap.

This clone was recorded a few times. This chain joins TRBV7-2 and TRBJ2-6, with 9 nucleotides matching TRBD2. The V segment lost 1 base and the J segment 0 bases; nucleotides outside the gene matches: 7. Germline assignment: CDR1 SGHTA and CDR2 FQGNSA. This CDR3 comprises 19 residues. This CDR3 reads CASSLVGLAGHSGANVLTF. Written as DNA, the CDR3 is TGTGCCAGCAGCTTAGTAGGGCTAGCGGGACACTCTGGGGCCAACGTCCTGACTTTC.

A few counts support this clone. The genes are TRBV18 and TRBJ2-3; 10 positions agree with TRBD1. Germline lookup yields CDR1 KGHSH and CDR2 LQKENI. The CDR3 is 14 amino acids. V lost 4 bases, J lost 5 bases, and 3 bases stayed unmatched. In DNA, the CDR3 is TGTGCCAGCTCACGGGGACAGGGGCAAGATACGCAGTATTTT. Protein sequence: CASSRGQGQDTQYF.

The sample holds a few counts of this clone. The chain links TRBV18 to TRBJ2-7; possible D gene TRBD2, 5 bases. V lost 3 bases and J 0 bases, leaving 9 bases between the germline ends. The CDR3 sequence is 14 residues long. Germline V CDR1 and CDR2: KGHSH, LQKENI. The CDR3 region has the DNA TGTGCCAGCTCACCCCAAGAGGGCTCCTACGAGCAGTACTTC. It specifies CASSPQEGSYEQYF.

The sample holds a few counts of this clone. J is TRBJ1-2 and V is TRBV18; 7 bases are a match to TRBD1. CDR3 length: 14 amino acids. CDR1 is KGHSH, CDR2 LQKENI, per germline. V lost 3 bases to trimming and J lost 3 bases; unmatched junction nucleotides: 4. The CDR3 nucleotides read TGTGCCAGCTCACCTGGGACAGACCACTATGGCTACACCTTC. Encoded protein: CASSPGTDHYGYTF.

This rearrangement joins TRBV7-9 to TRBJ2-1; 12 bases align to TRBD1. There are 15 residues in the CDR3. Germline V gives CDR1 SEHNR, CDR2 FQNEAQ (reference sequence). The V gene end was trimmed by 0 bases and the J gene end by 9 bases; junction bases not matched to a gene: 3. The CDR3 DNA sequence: TGTGCCAGCAGCTTAGCCGGGACAGGGGGCTTTGAGCAGTTCTTC. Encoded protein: CASSLAGTGGFEQFF.

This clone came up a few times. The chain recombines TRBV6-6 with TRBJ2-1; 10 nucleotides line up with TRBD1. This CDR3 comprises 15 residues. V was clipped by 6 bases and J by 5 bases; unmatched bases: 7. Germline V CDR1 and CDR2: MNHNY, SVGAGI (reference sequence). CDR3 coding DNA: TGTGCCAGCAGCAGGGGGACAGGGGTAAACAATGAGCAGTTCTTC. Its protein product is CASSRGTGVNNEQFF.

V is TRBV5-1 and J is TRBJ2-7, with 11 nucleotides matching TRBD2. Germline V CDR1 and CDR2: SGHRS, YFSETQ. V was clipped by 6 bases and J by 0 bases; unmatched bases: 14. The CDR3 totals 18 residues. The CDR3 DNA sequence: TGCGCCAGCACCCCAGAGGGACTAGCGGAGAAGAGCTCCTACGAGCAGTACTTC. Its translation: CASTPEGLAEKSSYEQYF.

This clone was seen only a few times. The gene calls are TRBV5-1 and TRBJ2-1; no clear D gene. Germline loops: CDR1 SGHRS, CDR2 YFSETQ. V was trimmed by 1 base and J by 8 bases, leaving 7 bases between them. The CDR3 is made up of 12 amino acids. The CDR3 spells CASSLLGDEQFF. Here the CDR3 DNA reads TGCGCCAGCAGCTTGTTAGGAGATGAGCAGTTCTTC.

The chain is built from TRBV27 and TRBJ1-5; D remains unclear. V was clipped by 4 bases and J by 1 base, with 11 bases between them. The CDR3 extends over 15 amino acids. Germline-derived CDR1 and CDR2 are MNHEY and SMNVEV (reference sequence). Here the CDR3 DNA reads TGTGCCAGCAGTTCGGCGGGTGGGAGCAATCAGCCCCAGCATTTT. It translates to CASSSAGGSNQPQHF.

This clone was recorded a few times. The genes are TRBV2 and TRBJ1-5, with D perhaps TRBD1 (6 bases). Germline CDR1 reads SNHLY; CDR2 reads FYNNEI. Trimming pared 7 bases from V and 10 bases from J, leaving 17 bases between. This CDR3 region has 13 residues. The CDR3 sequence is CASTGHTEVPQHF. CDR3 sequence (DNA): TGTGCCAGCACGGGACATACCGAGGTCCCCCAGCATTTT.

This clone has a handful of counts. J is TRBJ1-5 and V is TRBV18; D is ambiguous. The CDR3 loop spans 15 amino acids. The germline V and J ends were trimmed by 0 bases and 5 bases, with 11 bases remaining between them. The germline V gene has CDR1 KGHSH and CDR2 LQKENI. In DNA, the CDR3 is TGTGCCAGCTCACCACCCGGAAGTGGAGATCAGCCCCAGCATTTT. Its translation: CASSPPGSGDQPQHF.

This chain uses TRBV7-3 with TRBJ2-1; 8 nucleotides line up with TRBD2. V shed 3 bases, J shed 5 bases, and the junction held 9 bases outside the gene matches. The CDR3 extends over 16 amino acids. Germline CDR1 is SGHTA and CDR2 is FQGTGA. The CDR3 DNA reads TGTGCCAGCAGCTTCTCCCCGGGACTAGGGAACAATGAGCAGTTCTTC. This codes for CASSFSPGLGNNEQFF.

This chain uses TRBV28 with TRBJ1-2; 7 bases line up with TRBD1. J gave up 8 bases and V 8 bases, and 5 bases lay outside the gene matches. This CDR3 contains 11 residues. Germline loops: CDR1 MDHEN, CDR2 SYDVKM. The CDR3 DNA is TGTGCCAGCCTGGGGACAGCGGGCTACACCTTC. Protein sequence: CASLGTAGYTF.

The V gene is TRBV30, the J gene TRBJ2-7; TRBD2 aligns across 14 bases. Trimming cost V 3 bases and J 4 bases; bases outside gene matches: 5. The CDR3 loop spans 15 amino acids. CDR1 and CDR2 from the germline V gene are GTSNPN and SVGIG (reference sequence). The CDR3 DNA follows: TGTGCCTGGAGGGGACTAGCGGGAGAGTCATACGAGCAGTACTTC. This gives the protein CAWRGLAGESYEQYF.

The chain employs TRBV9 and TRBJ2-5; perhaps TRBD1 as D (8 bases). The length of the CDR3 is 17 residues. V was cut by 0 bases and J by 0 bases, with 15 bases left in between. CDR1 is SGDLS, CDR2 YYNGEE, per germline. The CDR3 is CASSVEGGTGYQETQYF. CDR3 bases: TGTGCCAGCAGCGTAGAGGGAGGGACAGGCTACCAAGAGACCCAGTACTTC.

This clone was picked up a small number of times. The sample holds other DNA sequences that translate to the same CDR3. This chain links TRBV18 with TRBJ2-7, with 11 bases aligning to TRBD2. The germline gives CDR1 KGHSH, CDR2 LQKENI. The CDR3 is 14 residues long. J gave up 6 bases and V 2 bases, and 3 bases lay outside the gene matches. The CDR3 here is CASSPTSGSSEQYF. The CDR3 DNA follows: TGTGCCAGCTCACCAACTAGCGGGAGTAGCGAGCAGTACTTC.

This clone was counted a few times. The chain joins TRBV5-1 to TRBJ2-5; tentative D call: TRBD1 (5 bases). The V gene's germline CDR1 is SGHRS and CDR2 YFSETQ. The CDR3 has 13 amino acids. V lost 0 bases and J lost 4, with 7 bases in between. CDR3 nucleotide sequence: TGCGCCAGCAGCTTGGACAGGAGAGAGACCCAGTACTTC. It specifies CASSLDRRETQYF.

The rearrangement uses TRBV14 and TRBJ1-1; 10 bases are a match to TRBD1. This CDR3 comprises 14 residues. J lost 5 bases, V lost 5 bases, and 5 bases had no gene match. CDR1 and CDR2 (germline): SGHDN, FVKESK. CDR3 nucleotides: TGTGCCAGCAGCGCAGACAGGGGGCAAACTGAAGCTTTCTTT. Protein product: CASSADRGQTEAFF.